The clone carrying this T cell receptor beta chain has just a few counts. Antigen specificity is unknown. The record originates from a study of T-cell reconstitution after alpha-beta-depleted transplantation in children. Study-wide findings and caveats: In some patients, recipient T cells and intrathymic progenitors surviving conditioning explained high day-60 diversity. Several hundred graft clones that had expanded were reportedly the source of alpha-beta T cells about two months after transplant. Newly made T cells mostly supplied T-cell counts and diversity one year after transplant.

In germline, CDR1 is SGHRS, CDR2 YFSETQ. The CDR3 loop spans 15 amino acids. V lost 4 bases, J lost 2 bases, and 13 bases lay in between. The authors prepared the TCRbeta library with unique molecular identifiers. TCRdb re-derived calls from the PCR reads in MiXCR, one entry per CDR3 protein. The profile shows about 980,000 distinct CDR3 sequences, around 30% of them singletons. This sample comprised PBMCs, mostly from graft donor cells, obtained 360 days after TCRalphabeta/CD19-depleted stem cell transplant. The rearrangement links TRBV5-1 to TRBJ2-1; the D gene is possibly TRBD2 (7 bases). The source of this sequence is a boy under two years old who had a stem cell transplant for SCID, so the T cells may come from the graft donor. The CDR3 DNA reads as TGCGCCAGCAGCCGAGGGGGGGGGCCCTACAATGAGCAGTTCTTC. Its translation: CASSRGGGPYNEQFF.